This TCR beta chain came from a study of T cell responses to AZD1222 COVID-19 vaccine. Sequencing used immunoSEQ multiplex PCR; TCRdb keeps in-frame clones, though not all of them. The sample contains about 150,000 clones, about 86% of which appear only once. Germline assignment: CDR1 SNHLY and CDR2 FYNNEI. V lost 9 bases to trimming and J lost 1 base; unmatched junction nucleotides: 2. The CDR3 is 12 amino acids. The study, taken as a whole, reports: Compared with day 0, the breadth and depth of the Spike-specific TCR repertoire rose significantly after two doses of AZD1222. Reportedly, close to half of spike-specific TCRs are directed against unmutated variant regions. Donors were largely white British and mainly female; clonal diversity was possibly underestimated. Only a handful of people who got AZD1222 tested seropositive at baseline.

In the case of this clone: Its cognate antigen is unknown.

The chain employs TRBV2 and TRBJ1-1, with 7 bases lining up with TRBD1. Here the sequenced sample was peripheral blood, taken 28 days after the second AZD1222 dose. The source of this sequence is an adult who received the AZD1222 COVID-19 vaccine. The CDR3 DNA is TGTGCCAGAGGACAGGAGAACACTGAAGCTTTCTTT. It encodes CARGQENTEAFF.